The present TCR beta chain was sequenced within a study of vaccination effects on CD4 cells after COVID-19. Study results and caveats: The study dataset contains few convalescent patients and includes no early post-infection timepoints.

Germline CDR1 MGHRA, CDR2 YSYEKL. The CDR3 totals 12 residues. About this clone itself: Antigen specificity is unknown.

This table comes from immunoSEQ multiplex PCR, and its TCRdb copy is limited to in-frame clones, with some not included. The sample consists of 25,000 to 30,000 clones, over 75% of them appearing once. Antigen-specific CD4+ T cells were expanded with viral peptide pools in the ViraFEST assay before sequencing. Subsequent to a culture period of around eleven days, CD4+ T cells were isolated. Participants received two doses of either the BNT162b2 or mRNA-1273 vaccine. The TCR was taken from a human donor who received a COVID-19 vaccine. Some clones in this sample may be carry-over from other donors' samples. Source: CD4+ T cells from PBMCs cultured with SARS-CoV-2 spike peptides, taken after COVID-19 vaccination. The chain is built from TRBV4-1 and TRBJ2-7; possibly TRBD2 for D (7 bases). CDR3 sequence reads: CASSQDYRGGHV. For the CDR3, the DNA is TGCGCCAGCAGCCAAGATTATAGGGGGGGGCACGTC.